A single sample gave rise to the 12 T cell receptor beta chains below, sequenced in a study of identical twins. TCRdb recomputed calls from the 5' RACE reads with MiXCR, one row per CDR3 protein. The table includes roughly 230,000 distinct CDR3 sequences, approximately 8.3% detected once. This sample also belongs to another study, concerning yellow fever vaccine responses in identical twins.

Sequenced material: CD8+ T cells sorted from blood. These receptors were collected from a woman younger than 35 in good health.

In this sample, this clonotype turned up many times. The rearrangement links TRBV14 to TRBJ2-7; D not certain. Per the germline V gene, CDR1 is SGHDN and CDR2 is FVKESK. With 0 bases removed from V and 3 bases from J, the gap between germline ends came to 9 bases. The CDR3 contains 14 residues. The CDR3 DNA sequence: TGTGCCAGCAGCCAAGAAGAAGGAATCTACGAGCAGTACTTC. Protein: CASSQEEGIYEQYF. Using reference TRBV14 and TRBJ2-7 for the parts outside the CDR3, the full variable domain is EAGVTQFPSHSVIEKGQTVTLRCDPISGHDNLYWYRRVMGKEIKFLLHFVKESKQDESGMPNNRFLAERTGGTYSTLKVQPAELEDSGVYFCASSQEEGIYEQYFGPGTRLTVT.

This clonotype has a count of ten or more. The V and J genes are TRBV10-3 and TRBJ2-7, with D possibly being TRBD2 (5 bases). The CDR3 contains 15 residues. Trimming cost V 8 bases and J 4 bases, with 21 bases left between them. The V gene's germline CDR1 is ENHRY and CDR2 SYGVKD. The CDR3 is CAIHNRESVPYEQYF. The CDR3 region has the DNA TGTGCCATCCACAACCGGGAATCAGTTCCTTACGAGCAGTACTTC.

This clonotype was seen more than once but under ten times. The chain employs TRBV29-1 and TRBJ2-7, with a tentative D call TRBD2 (6 bases). V lost 7 bases to trimming and J lost 0 bases, with 10 bases between them. The CDR3 consists of 12 residues. The germline V gene has CDR1 SQVTM and CDR2 ANQGSEA. CDR3 DNA: TGCAGCGGGACCGGGAGCTCCTACGAGCAGTACTTC. Its protein is CSGTGSSYEQYF.

J is TRBJ1-1 and V is TRBV29-1; a possible D gene is TRBD1 (5 bases). This CDR3 spans 11 amino acids. Trimming removed 5 bases from V and 4 bases from J, with 8 bases in between. Looked up from germline, CDR1 is SQVTM and CDR2 is ANQGSEA. The CDR3 sequence is CSVPGGTEAFF. CDR3 nucleotide sequence: TGCAGCGTTCCCGGGGGCACTGAAGCTTTCTTT.

The J gene is TRBJ2-7, the V gene TRBV6-2 or TRBV6-3; D tentatively fits TRBD1 or TRBD2 (5 bases each). V lost 4 bases, J lost 1 base, and 14 bases lay in between. CDR1 is MNHEY, CDR2 SVGEGT, per germline. The length of the CDR3 is 15 residues. CDR3 residues: CASSSEDNRSYEQYF. For the CDR3, the DNA is TGTGCCAGCAGTTCGGAGGACAATCGATCCTACGAGCAGTACTTC.

The sample holds many counts of this clonotype. Written as DNA, the CDR3 is TGCGCCAGCAGCTTGGGAGGTCCAAACACTGAAGCTTTCTTT. It translates to CASSLGGPNTEAFF. The V call is TRBV5-1, the J call TRBJ1-1; unclear D gene. The germline V gene has CDR1 SGHRS and CDR2 YFSETQ. V lost 0 bases to trimming and J lost 2 bases, with 8 bases between them. The CDR3 is made up of 14 amino acids.

In its sample, this clonotype was seen a few times. The rearrangement joins TRBV29-1 to TRBJ2-7, with D uncertain. CDR3 length: 14 residues. Deletions cut 6 bases from V and 5 bases from J, with 20 bases between. CDR1 SQVTM and CDR2 ANQGSEA come from the germline V gene. The CDR3 region has the DNA TGCAGCGTCCGCCCTCTAGTGGGGAACCACGAGCAGTACTTC. This sequence encodes CSVRPLVGNHEQYF.

In this sample, this clonotype turned up a few times. The J gene is TRBJ1-1, the V gene TRBV7-9; D remains unclear. V was trimmed by 4 bases and J by 1 base, leaving 7 bases between them. Germline CDR1 and CDR2: SEHNR and FQNEAQ (reference sequence). The CDR3 length is 13 residues. CDR3 region: CASSSTENTEAFF. The CDR3 DNA reads as TGTGCCAGCAGCTCAACTGAGAACACTGAAGCTTTCTTT. The whole variable domain, remainder taken from reference TRBV7-9 and TRBJ1-1, is DTGVSQNPRHKITKRGQNVTFRCDPISEHNRLYWYRQTLGQGPEFLTYFQNEAQLEKSRLLSDRFSAERPKGSFSTLEIQRTEQGDSAMYLCASSSTENTEAFFGQGTRLTVV.

In its sample, this clonotype was seen many times. This chain uses TRBV29-1 with TRBJ2-7, with D maybe TRBD1 (5 bases). Germline V gene sequence: CDR1 SQVTM, CDR2 ANQGSEA. The length of the CDR3 is 11 residues. V dropped 1 base and J dropped 6 bases, with 7 bases sitting between them. The CDR3 nucleotides are TGCAGCGTTGAAGGGGGCCTCGAGCAGTACTTC. Its translation: CSVEGGLEQYF.

This clonotype was detected only a few times. The chain employs TRBV29-1 and TRBJ2-1; D possibly corresponds to TRBD2 (6 bases). V shed 6 bases and J shed 7 bases, with 16 bases lying between them. The CDR3 has 13 residues. The germline CDR1 and CDR2 sequences are SQVTM and ANQGSEA. The CDR3 here is CSVWEGRGNEQFF. The CDR3 bases are TGCAGCGTCTGGGAAGGACGGGGGAATGAGCAGTTCTTC.

This clonotype came up a few times. The chain joins TRBV20-1 to TRBJ2-5; tentatively, D is TRBD1 (7 bases). CDR3 length: 14 residues. Germline CDR1 is DFQATT and CDR2 is SNEGSKA (reference sequence). Trimming removed 5 bases at V and 2 bases at J, with 15 bases between. CDR3 bases: TGCAGTGCTCCTGGCGGGACAGAACAAGAGACCCAGTACTTC. Protein: CSAPGGTEQETQYF.

This clonotype was counted many times. The V call is TRBV7-9, the J call TRBJ2-7; possible D gene TRBD1, 7 bases. Trimming removed 5 bases from V and 3 bases from J, with 20 bases in between. This CDR3 is 16 amino acids long. Germline loops: CDR1 SEHNR, CDR2 FQNEAQ (reference sequence). The CDR3 DNA sequence: TGTGCCAGCAGCCCCGGTGGAGGGGGCGAAAGCTACGAGCAGTACTTC. Translating gives CASSPGGGGESYEQYF.